This TCR beta chain was obtained from a study of CXCR3-negative and CXCR3-positive naive CD8 T cells. Broader study findings: Researchers reported similar TRBV-TRBJ usage in naive CXCR3-negative and CXCR3-positive cells, though memory differed. Memory CD8+ cells showed much lower diversity, while both naive subsets were comparably high. Cryopreserved PBMCs had partly decreased CXCR3 expression; fresh PBMCs were used in most assays.

Regarding this clonotype: Its antigen is currently unknown.

CDR3 length equals 16 residues. The V gene's germline CDR1 is MNHEY and CDR2 SVGAGI. It was by 5' RACE with UMI labels that the TRB cDNA libraries were prepared. TCRdb reprocessed the 5' RACE reads and reports one entry per CDR3 protein, with no DNA. The sample includes under 55,000 distinct CDR3 sequences. The TCR sequence derives from a human donor in good health. Some clones in this sample may be carry-over from other donors' samples. This chain uses TRBV6-5 with TRBJ2-1; TCRdb's D call, TRBD1, is unchecked because there is no DNA. Sequencing used memory CD8+ T cells from blood. The CDR3 sequence: CASSYSAGTSKDEQFF.